The next 5 T cell receptor beta chains were all read from a single sample in a study of regulatory T cells in long-lasting Graves disease. Arm-PCR of CDR3 regions and iRepertoire HTBI primers were the basis on which TCR beta libraries were built. TCRdb reprocessed the multiplex PCR reads with MiXCR, giving one entry per CDR3 protein. The sample shows fewer than 650,000 distinct CDR3 sequences, 15% to 20% of them seen only once. Time point reported: newly diagnosed GD, antithyroid drugs for less than 3 months. After RNA was extracted from PBMCs, the TCR library was made from it. In addition, the sample was reused for a study of T cells in Graves' hyperthyroidism and ophthalmopathy.

Source: peripheral blood mononuclear cells (PBMCs), taken at new diagnosis, from a patient treated with antithyroid drugs. The receptor set was obtained from a man aged 18 to 35 with Graves disease.

The table lists this clonotype with a few counts. The J gene is TRBJ1-2, the V gene TRBV6-1, with 7 bases matching TRBD1. The CDR3 extends over 17 amino acids. V gave up 8 bases and J gave up 4 bases; unmatched junction bases: 19. The V gene's germline CDR1 is MNHNS and CDR2 SASEGT. CDR3 region: CASLTAPSGGSGYGYTF. In DNA, the CDR3 is TGTGCCAGCCTTACCGCCCCATCAGGGGGTTCGGGCTATGGCTACACCTTC.

This clonotype was observed many times. V gene TRBV5-1 combines with J gene TRBJ2-3; 9 bases match TRBD1. Germline CDR1 reads SGHRS; CDR2 reads YFSETQ. The CDR3 spans 14 residues. Trimming at V came to 7 bases and at J to 2 bases, leaving 5 bases not matched to a gene. CDR3 nucleotides: TGCGCCAGCCGACAGGGGGGACACACAGATACGCAGTATTTT. Encoded protein: CASRQGGHTDTQYF.

The chain recombines TRBV12-3 or TRBV12-4 with TRBJ2-7; perhaps TRBD1 as D (5 bases). The CDR3 totals 14 residues. Deletions cut 4 bases from V and 6 bases from J, with 16 bases between. CDR3 region: CASSSRQGLSEQYF. The DNA of the CDR3 is TGTGCCAGCAGTTCCCGCCAGGGTTTGAGCGAGCAGTACTTC.

This clonotype was seen at least ten times. This chain connects TRBV28 to TRBJ2-2; tentatively, D is TRBD2 (6 bases). There are 14 residues in the CDR3. V was shortened by 5 bases and J by 7 bases, with 14 bases between the two germline ends. Per germline, CDR1 MDHEN and CDR2 SYDVKM. The CDR3 sequence is CASSPPWRDGELFF. CDR3 nucleotide sequence: TGTGCCAGCAGTCCACCCTGGAGGGACGGGGAGCTGTTTTTT.

The rearrangement links TRBV13 to TRBJ2-2, with 7 bases aligning to TRBD1. Germline-derived CDR1 and CDR2 are PRHDT and FYEKMQ (reference sequence). The length of the CDR3 is 16 residues. Trimming at V came to 5 bases and at J to 2 bases, leaving 8 bases not matched to a gene. CDR3 residues: CASSPAGTENTGELFF. CDR3 coding DNA: TGTGCCAGCAGCCCCGCCGGGACAGAAAACACCGGGGAGCTGTTTTTT.